Listed here are 14 T cell receptor beta chains from one sample, sequenced in a study of CD8+ T cells in alopecia areata (dated by TCRdb to the late 2010s). Library preparation used the immunoSEQ multiplex PCR assay. RNA was extracted from all samples and reverse transcribed into cDNA, which served as template for TCR sequencing. What TCRdb holds here is the immuneACCESS table cut down to in-frame rearrangements. Part of the clones is not present; checked against another copy, under half of the missing clones reflect an unresolved V gene, and the others are unexplained. Counted in this sample were 95,000 to 120,000 clones; 55% to 70% of them appeared once. The ten largest account for around 25% of the sample. Sample: NKG2D-low CD8+ T cells sorted from blood. According to the study, the label for this sample's cell subset or site signals: sorted CD8+ NKG2D-low blood T cells. The receptors stem from a human donor with alopecia areata.

This chain joins TRBV27 and TRBJ2-5; TRBD1 is a possible D gene (6 bases). Trimming pared 5 bases from V and 1 base from J, leaving 14 bases between. CDR3 size: 15 residues. Germline CDR1 reads MNHEY; CDR2 reads SMNVEV (reference sequence). DNA of the CDR3: TGTGCCAGCAGTCCCCTTACAGGGTTCCAAGAGACCCAGTACTTC. As protein: CASSPLTGFQETQYF.

The V and J genes are TRBV6-6 and TRBJ2-1; 12 positions agree with TRBD2. The CDR3 length is 15 residues. V was pared by 6 bases and J by 6 bases, with 6 bases of the junction left unmatched. The V gene's germline CDR1 is MNHNY and CDR2 SVGAGI (reference sequence). The CDR3 loop is CASRVGTSGFNEQFF. DNA of the CDR3: TGTGCCAGCAGAGTAGGGACTAGCGGGTTCAATGAGCAGTTCTTC.

This sequence joins TRBV5-1 and TRBJ2-5; weak D call: TRBD2 (7 bases). The germline V gene encodes CDR1 SGHRS and CDR2 YFSETQ. CDR3 length: 15 amino acids. The V gene lost 4 bases and the J gene lost 2 bases, with 15 bases spanning the gap. CDR3 loop: CASSRTGGEQETQYF. CDR3 bases: TGCGCCAGCAGCAGGACGGGGGGCGAGCAAGAGACCCAGTACTTC.

The chain uses TRBV30 and TRBJ2-7, with D maybe TRBD1 (6 bases). Germline CDR1 and CDR2: GTSNPN and SVGIG (reference sequence). V dropped 3 bases and J dropped 2 bases, with 14 bases sitting between them. CDR3 length: 14 residues. CDR3 DNA: TGTGCCTGGAGAGGAGGCAGGGGTCCCTACGAGCAGTACTTC. This gives the protein CAWRGGRGPYEQYF.

The V call is TRBV7-9, the J call TRBJ2-2; no clear D. V was clipped by 5 bases and J by 8 bases, with 9 bases between them. The length of the CDR3 is 12 residues. Germline-derived CDR1 and CDR2 are SEHNR and FQNEAQ (reference sequence). Here the CDR3 reads CASSGSSGELFF. The CDR3 region has the DNA TGTGCCAGCAGCGGCTCTTCGGGGGAGCTGTTTTTT.

The V and J genes are TRBV5-1 and TRBJ2-7; 10 bases line up with TRBD1. V lost 4 bases to trimming and J lost 4 bases; unmatched junction nucleotides: 11. The CDR3 sequence is 16 residues long. Germline V gene data show CDR1 as SGHRS and CDR2 as YFSETQ. In DNA, the CDR3 is TGCGCCAGCAGCCCAATTCCCGGACAGGGGGGGTACGAGCAGTACTTC. It encodes CASSPIPGQGGYEQYF.

The genes are TRBV19 and TRBJ1-1; maybe TRBD1 (5 bases). V lost 7 bases and J 10 bases, leaving 13 bases between the germline ends. Germline V gives CDR1 LNHDA, CDR2 SQIVND (reference sequence). The CDR3 is made up of 11 amino acids. The CDR3 DNA is TGTGCCAGTAACGGCCGGGGACGAGCTTTCTTT. This translates into CASNGRGRAFF.

This clone was seen a handful of times. V and J are TRBV2 and TRBJ2-7; tentatively, D is TRBD1 or TRBD2 (6 bases each). Germline V lookup: CDR1 SNHLY, CDR2 FYNNEI. V shed 3 bases and J shed 3 bases, with 12 bases lying between them. CDR3 length equals 14 residues. CDR3 bases: TGTGCCAGCAGTGATGCCGAGGGGGGCTACGAGCAGTACTTC. It yields the protein CASSDAEGGYEQYF.

This clone appeared a few times. CDR3 loop: CAWSLQQETQYF. The DNA for the CDR3 is TGTGCCTGGAGTCTTCAGCAAGAGACCCAGTACTTC. V gene TRBV30 combines with J gene TRBJ2-5; D is unclear. CDR1 and CDR2 from the germline V gene are GTSNPN and SVGIG (reference sequence). The V end was cut by 2 bases, the J end by 2 bases, with 6 bases between. The CDR3 is 12 residues long.

This chain joins TRBV27 and TRBJ1-5; TRBD1 aligns across 8 bases. Trimming removed 4 bases from V and 6 bases from J; junction bases left unmatched: 8. Germline V CDR1 and CDR2: MNHEY, SMNVEV (reference sequence). The CDR3 loop spans 15 amino acids. This CDR3 reads CASSYSGGVSQPQHF. The CDR3 DNA reads as TGTGCCAGCAGTTACTCAGGGGGCGTCAGTCAGCCCCAGCATTTT.

This clone came up a few times. The chain links TRBV29-1 to TRBJ1-1; unclear D gene. The V gene lost 6 bases and the J gene lost 5 bases, with 16 bases spanning the gap. CDR3 length: 13 residues. Germline V gives CDR1 SQVTM, CDR2 ANQGSEA. The CDR3 sequence: CSVAGGVRTEAFF. The CDR3 DNA sequence: TGCAGCGTGGCAGGCGGAGTTCGTACTGAAGCTTTCTTT.

The chain uses TRBV2 and TRBJ2-7, with 10 bases matching TRBD2. Trimming cost V 3 bases and J 5 bases; bases outside gene matches: 7. This CDR3 spans 15 amino acids. Per germline, CDR1 SNHLY and CDR2 FYNNEI. For the CDR3, the DNA is TGTGCCAGCAGTGACGGGCTAGCGGGAGCCCACGAGCAGTACTTC. Protein sequence: CASSDGLAGAHEQYF. The variable domain in full, with the rest retrieved from reference TRBV2 and TRBJ2-7, is EPEVTQTPSHQVTQMGQEVILRCVPISNHLYFYWYRQILGQKVEFLVSFYNNEISEKSEIFDDQFSVERPDGSNFTLKIRSTKLEDSAMYFCASSDGLAGAHEQYFGPGTRLTVT.

The V call is TRBV7-3, the J call TRBJ2-1, with D possibly matching TRBD1 (5 bases). The CDR3 has 13 residues. V was cut by 5 bases and J by 6 bases, with 11 bases left in between. The V gene's germline CDR1 is SGHTA and CDR2 FQGTGA. CDR3 amino acids: CASSPPGSNEQFF. Here the CDR3 DNA reads TGTGCCAGCAGCCCCCCAGGGTCCAATGAGCAGTTCTTC. Full variable domain (missing parts from reference TRBV7-3 and TRBJ2-1): GAGVSQTPSNKVTEKGKYVELRCDPISGHTALYWYRQSLGQGPEFLIYFQGTGAADDSGLPNDRFFAVRPEGSVSTLKIQRTERGDSAVYLCASSPPGSNEQFFGPGTRLTVL.

The rearrangement joins TRBV5-6 to TRBJ2-2; D remains ambiguous. This CDR3 has 11 amino acids. Trimming cost V 6 bases and J 2 bases, with 2 bases left between them. The germline CDR1 and CDR2 sequences are SGHDT and YYEEEE. CDR3 sequence (DNA): TGTGCCAGCACTAACACCGGGGAGCTGTTTTTT. It is translated as CASTNTGELFF.